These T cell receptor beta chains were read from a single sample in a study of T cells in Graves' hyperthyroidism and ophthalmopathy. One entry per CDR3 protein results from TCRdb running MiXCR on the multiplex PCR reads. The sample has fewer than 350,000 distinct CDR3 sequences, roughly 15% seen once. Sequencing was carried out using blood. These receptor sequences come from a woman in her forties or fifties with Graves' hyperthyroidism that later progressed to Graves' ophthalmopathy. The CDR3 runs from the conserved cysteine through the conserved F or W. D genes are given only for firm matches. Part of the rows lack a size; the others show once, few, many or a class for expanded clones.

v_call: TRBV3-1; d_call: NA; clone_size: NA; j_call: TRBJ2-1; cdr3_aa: CASSHPTLSYNEQFF; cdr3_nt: TGTGCCAGCAGCCATCCGACCCTTTCCTACAATGAGCAGTTCTTC
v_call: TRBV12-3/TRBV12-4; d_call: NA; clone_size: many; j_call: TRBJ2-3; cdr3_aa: CASSWDLPSTDTQYF; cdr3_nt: TGTGCCAGCAGTTGGGACTTACCTAGCACAGATACGCAGTATTTT
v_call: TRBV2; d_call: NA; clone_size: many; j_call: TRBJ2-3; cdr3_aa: CASRLTGTPGGADTQYF; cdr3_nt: TGTGCCAGCAGGCTAACCGGGACTCCAGGGGGGGCAGATACGCAGTATTTT
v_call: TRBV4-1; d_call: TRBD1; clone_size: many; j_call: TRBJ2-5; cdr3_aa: CASSRETGFLSETQYF; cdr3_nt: TGCGCCAGCAGCCGAGAGACAGGGTTTCTGTCGGAGACCCAGTACTTC
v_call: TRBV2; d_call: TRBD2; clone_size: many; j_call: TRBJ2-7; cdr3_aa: CASSEERESHEQYF; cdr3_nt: TGTGCCAGCAGTGAAGAGCGGGAGAGCCACGAGCAGTACTTC
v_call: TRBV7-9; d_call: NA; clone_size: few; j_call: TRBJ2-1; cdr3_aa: CASSLEFF; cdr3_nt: TGTGCCAGCTCCCTGGAGTTCTTC
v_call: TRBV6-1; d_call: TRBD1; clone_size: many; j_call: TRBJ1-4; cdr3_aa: CATTDRGLKKLFF; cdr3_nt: TGTGCCACCACGGACAGGGGTCTGAAAAAACTGTTTTTT
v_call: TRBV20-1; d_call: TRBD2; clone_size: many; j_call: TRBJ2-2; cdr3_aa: CSAPAGVPTGELFF; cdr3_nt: TGCAGTGCGCCGGCGGGGGTGCCCACCGGGGAGCTGTTTTTT
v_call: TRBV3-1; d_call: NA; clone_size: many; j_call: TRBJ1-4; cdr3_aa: CASSQRGGEKLFF; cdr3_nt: TGTGCCAGCAGCCAGAGGGGAGGGGAAAAACTGTTTTTT
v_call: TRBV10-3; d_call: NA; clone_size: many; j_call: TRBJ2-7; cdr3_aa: CAISPVTGPYEQYF; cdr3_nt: TGTGCCATCAGTCCCGTGACTGGGCCCTACGAGCAGTACTTC
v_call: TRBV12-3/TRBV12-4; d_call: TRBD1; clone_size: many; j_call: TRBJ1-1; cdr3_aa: CASSMGQGSEAFF; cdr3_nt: TGTGCCAGCAGTATGGGACAGGGGAGTGAAGCTTTCTTT
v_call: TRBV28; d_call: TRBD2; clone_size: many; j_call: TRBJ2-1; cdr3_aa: CASAGTSGEQFF; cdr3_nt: TGTGCCAGCGCGGGTACTAGCGGGGAGCAGTTCTTC
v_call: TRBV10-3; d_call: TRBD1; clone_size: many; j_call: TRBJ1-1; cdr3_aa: CAIRGQGPEAFF; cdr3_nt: TGTGCCATCAGGGGACAGGGACCTGAAGCTTTCTTT
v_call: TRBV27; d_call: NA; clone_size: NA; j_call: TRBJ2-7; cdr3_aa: CASSLSAKHEQYF; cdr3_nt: TGTGCCAGCAGTTTATCGGCCAAACACGAGCAGTACTTC
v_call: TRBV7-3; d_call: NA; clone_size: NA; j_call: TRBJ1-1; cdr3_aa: CASSPLGGQTEAFF; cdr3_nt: TGTGCCAGCAGCCCATTAGGGGGGCAAACTGAAGCTTTCTTT
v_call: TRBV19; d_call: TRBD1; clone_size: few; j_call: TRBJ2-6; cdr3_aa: CASNTVRQGITGANVLTF; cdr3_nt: TGTGCCAGTAACACCGTTAGACAGGGGATTACTGGGGCCAACGTCCTGACTTTC
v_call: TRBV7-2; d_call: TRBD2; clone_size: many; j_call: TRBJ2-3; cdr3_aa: CASSPGLRTDTQYF; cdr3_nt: TGTGCCAGCAGTCCGGGACTACGCACAGATACGCAGTATTTT
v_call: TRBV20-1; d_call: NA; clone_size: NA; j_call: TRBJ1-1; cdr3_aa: CSATMNTEAFF; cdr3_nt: TGCAGTGCCACAATGAACACTGAAGCTTTCTTT
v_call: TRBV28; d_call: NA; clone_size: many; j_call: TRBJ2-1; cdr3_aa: CASSFGDSAYNEQFF; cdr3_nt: TGTGCCAGCAGTTTTGGGGACTCCGCCTACAATGAGCAGTTCTTC
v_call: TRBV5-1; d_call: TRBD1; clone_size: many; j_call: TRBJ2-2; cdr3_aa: CASSPPQGANTGELFF; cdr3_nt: TGCGCCAGCAGCCCACCACAGGGGGCGAACACCGGGGAGCTGTTTTTT
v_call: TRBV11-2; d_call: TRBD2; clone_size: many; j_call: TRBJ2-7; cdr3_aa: CASSWGAGGPSSNEQYF; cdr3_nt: TGTGCCAGCAGTTGGGGAGCGGGAGGGCCATCCTCCAACGAGCAGTACTTC
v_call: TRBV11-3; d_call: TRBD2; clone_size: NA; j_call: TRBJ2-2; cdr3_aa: CASSLGSSGTGGLFF; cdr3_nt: TGTGCCAGCAGCTTAGGGTCTAGCGGGACCGGGGGGCTGTTTTTT
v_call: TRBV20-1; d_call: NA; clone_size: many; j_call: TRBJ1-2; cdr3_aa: CSALPDSYYGYTF; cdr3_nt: TGCAGTGCACTCCCCGATTCCTACTATGGCTACACCTTC
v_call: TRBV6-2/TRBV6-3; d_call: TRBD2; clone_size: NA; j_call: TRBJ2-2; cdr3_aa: CASRRSQREGHGGELFF; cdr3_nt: TGTGCCAGCAGACGCTCCCAGCGGGAGGGCCATGGCGGGGAGCTGTTTTTT
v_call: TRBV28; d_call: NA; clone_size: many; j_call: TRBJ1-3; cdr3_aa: CASRSRPDTRGAGNTIYF; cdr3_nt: TGTGCCAGCAGATCGAGGCCGGACACCCGGGGTGCCGGAAACACCATATATTTT
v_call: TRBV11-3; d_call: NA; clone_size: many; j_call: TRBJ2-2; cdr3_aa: CASSLGGAENTGELFF; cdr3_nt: TGTGCCAGCAGCTTAGGGGGTGCAGAGAACACCGGGGAGCTGTTTTTT
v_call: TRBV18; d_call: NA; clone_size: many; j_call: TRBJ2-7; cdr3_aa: CASSPQGRTYEQYF; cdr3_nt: TGTGCCAGCTCACCACAGGGTAGGACCTACGAGCAGTACTTC
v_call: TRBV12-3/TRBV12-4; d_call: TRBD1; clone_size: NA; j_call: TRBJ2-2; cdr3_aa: CASSLGTGGSGELFF; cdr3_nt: TGTGCCAGCAGTTTAGGGACAGGGGGCAGCGGGGAGCTGTTTTTT
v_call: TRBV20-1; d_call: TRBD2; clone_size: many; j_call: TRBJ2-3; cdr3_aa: CSARDLAGEITDTQYF; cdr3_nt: TGCAGTGCTAGAGATCTAGCGGGAGAAATCACAGATACGCAGTATTTT
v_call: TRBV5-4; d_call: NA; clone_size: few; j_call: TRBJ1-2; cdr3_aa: CASSLGTRGYTF; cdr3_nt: TGTGCCAGCAGCCTAGGGACGCGGGGCTACACCTTC
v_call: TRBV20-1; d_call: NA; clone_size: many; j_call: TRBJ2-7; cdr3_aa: CSAQDSSYYEQYF; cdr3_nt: TGCAGTGCCCAGGACAGCTCCTACTACGAGCAGTACTTC
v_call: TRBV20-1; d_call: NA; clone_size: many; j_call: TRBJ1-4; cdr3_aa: CSVSGAGTNEKLFF; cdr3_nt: TGCAGTGTTTCGGGCGCGGGGACTAATGAAAAACTGTTTTTT
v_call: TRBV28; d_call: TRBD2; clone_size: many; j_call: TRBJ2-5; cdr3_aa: CASSSYGGGETQYF; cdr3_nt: TGTGCCAGCAGTTCTTACGGCGGGGGAGAGACCCAGTACTTC
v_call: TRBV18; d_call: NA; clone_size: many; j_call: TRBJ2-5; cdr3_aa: CASSQGRETQYF; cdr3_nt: TGTGCCAGCTCACAAGGGAGGGAGACCCAGTACTTC
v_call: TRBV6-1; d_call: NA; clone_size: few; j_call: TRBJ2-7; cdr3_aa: CASSEVFGLASSYEQYF; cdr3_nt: TGTGCCAGCAGTGAGGTCTTTGGTCTAGCGAGCTCCTACGAGCAGTACTTC
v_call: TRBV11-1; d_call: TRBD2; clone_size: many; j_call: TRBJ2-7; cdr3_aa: CASSLTGLARTYEQYF; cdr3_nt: TGTGCCAGCAGTCTAACAGGACTAGCGAGAACCTACGAGCAGTACTTC
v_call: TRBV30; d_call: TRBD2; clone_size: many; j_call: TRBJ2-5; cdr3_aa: CAWSGSRLASQYF; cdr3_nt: TGTGCCTGGAGTGGATCCCGACTAGCGTCCCAGTACTTC
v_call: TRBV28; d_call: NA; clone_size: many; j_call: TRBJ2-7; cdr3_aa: CASSRTDTYEQYF; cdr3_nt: TGTGCCAGCAGTCGGACGGATACCTACGAGCAGTACTTC
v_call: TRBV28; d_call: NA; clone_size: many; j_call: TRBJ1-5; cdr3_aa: CASSFVLEQPQHF; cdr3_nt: TGTGCCAGCAGTTTTGTGCTGGAACAGCCCCAGCATTTT
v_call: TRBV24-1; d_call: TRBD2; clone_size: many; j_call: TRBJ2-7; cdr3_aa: CATSDPTKGGPYEQYF; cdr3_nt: TGTGCCACCAGTGATCCCACGAAGGGAGGGCCCTACGAGCAGTACTTC
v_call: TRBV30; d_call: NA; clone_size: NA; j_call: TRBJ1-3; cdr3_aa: CAWSVWRGSGNTIYF; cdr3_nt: TGTGCCTGGAGTGTATGGCGGGGATCTGGAAACACCATATATTTT